The 21 T cell receptor beta chains reported below all come from one sample, sequenced in a study of breast tumors, draining lymph nodes, adjacent tissues. Samples came from axillary lymph nodes draining the breast cancer. One entry per CDR3 protein, called by TCRdb with MiXCR from the multiplex PCR reads. This sample has under 250,000 distinct CDR3 sequences; 32% occur once, and the top ten carry around 1.4%. The material sequenced was axillary lymph node tissue. The receptors derive from a female donor with breast cancer. Some clones in this sample may be carry-over from other donors' samples.

Concerning this clonotype itself: A much larger clone differs from this one at a single base, so this may be a read error. The rearrangement joins TRBV5-6 to TRBJ1-2; D may be TRBD1 (6 bases). The V gene lost 5 bases and the J gene lost 9 bases, with 17 bases spanning the gap. Looked up from germline, CDR1 is SGHDT and CDR2 is YYEEEE. The CDR3 runs to 13 residues. Written as DNA, the CDR3 is TGTGCCAGCAGAACTTGGACAGCCGGGAGCTACACCTTC. This translates into CASRTWTAGSYTF.

There are a few counts of this clonotype. A much larger clone differs by one base, so this may be a read error. The V call is TRBV7-9, the J call TRBJ2-4, with 10 bases identical to TRBD2. V shed 5 bases, J shed 6 bases, and the junction held 7 bases outside the gene matches. CDR3 length: 15 residues. The germline V gene has CDR1 SEHNR and CDR2 FQNEAQ (reference sequence). The CDR3 DNA reads TGTGCCAGCAGCCCTACCCGGACTAGCGGAAACATTCAGTACTTC. Residues: CASSPTRTSGNIQYF.

This clonotype was counted ten times or more. V and J are TRBV12-3 or TRBV12-4 and TRBJ1-6; tentative D call: TRBD1 (5 bases). V lost 6 bases and J 12 bases, leaving 12 bases between the germline ends. CDR3 size: 12 residues. The chain's CDR3 is CASRPREGPLHF. The CDR3 DNA sequence: TGTGCCAGCAGACCCAGGGAGGGACCCCTCCACTTT.

This clonotype has only a few counts. CDR3 loop: CATEFSTEAFF. The CDR3 DNA is TGTGCCACCGAATTTAGCACTGAAGCTTTCTTT. This chain uses TRBV6-5 with TRBJ1-1; D remains ambiguous. The V gene's germline CDR1 is MNHEY and CDR2 SVGAGI. The CDR3 runs 11 residues. V was pared by 10 bases and J by 4 bases, with 10 bases between.

Concerning this clonotype: A much larger clone lies one base from this, so it may be a read error. The chain recombines TRBV11-2 with TRBJ2-7, with TRBD2 matching over 7 bases. Germline V gene lookup returns CDR1 SGHAT and CDR2 FQNNGV. This CDR3 has 13 amino acids. The junction had 4 bases not matched to a gene; V was cut back by 2 bases and J by 6 bases. The CDR3 DNA reads TGTGCCAGCAGCTTACGGGAGGCCTCCGAGCAGTACTTC. The encoded protein is CASSLREASEQYF. Drawing the rest from reference TRBV11-2 and TRBJ2-7, the complete variable domain is EAGVAQSPRYKIIEKRQSVAFWCNPISGHATLYWYQQILGQGPKLLIQFQNNGVVDDSQLPKDRFSAERLKGVDSTLKIQPAKLEDSAVYLCASSLREASEQYFGPGTRLTVT.

Many counts were recorded for this clonotype. The J gene is TRBJ2-4, the V gene TRBV7-9; D remains unclear. This CDR3 has 14 residues. In germline, CDR1 is SEHNR, CDR2 FQNEAQ (reference sequence). Trimming shortened V by 4 bases and J by 2 bases, and 9 bases separated the two germline ends. The CDR3 DNA sequence: TGTGCCAGCAGCTCCTACGATCCCAAAAACATTCAGTACTTC. This sequence encodes CASSSYDPKNIQYF.

Points on this clonotype: One end of the junction fails to match germline, which may point to a read error. The V gene is TRBV30, the J gene TRBJ2-1, with D tentatively TRBD1 (6 bases). The CDR3 is 16 amino acids. The germline gives CDR1 GTSNPN, CDR2 SVGIG (reference sequence). This chain's CDR3 is CAWGVRTGFSYNEQFF. CDR3 bases: TGTGCCTGGGGTGTACGCACAGGGTTTTCCTACAATGAGCAGTTCTTC. Combining the CDR3 with reference TRBV30 and TRBJ2-1 gives the whole variable domain SQTIHQWPATLVQPVGSPLSLECTVEGTSNPNLYWYRQAAGRGLQLLFYSVGIGQISSEVPQNLSASRPQDRQFILSSKKLLLSDSGFYLCAWGVRTGFSYNEQFFGPGTRLTVL.

Many counts were recorded for this clonotype. The chain uses TRBV5-5 and TRBJ2-7; a possible D gene is TRBD2 (6 bases). This CDR3 is built from 16 residues. Germline lookup yields CDR1 SGHKS and CDR2 YYEKEE (reference sequence). V lost 0 bases and J lost 4, with 17 bases in between. Here the CDR3 DNA reads TGTGCCAGCAGCTTGGGACCGGGACTCGCGTCTTACGAGCAGTACTTC. It encodes CASSLGPGLASYEQYF.

To note about this clonotype: A much more abundant neighbour one base away suggests this may be a read error. The V and J genes are TRBV5-4 and TRBJ2-3; tentatively, D is TRBD1 (6 bases). Germline lookup yields CDR1 SGHNT and CDR2 YYREEE (reference sequence). Trimming removed 1 base at V and 6 bases at J, with 15 bases between. CDR3 length: 15 amino acids. In DNA form, the CDR3 reads TGTGCCAGCAGCTTGAGGGGACACATTGGGGATACGCAGTATTTT. Encoded protein: CASSLRGHIGDTQYF.

This clonotype appeared many times. The J gene is TRBJ2-5, the V gene TRBV7-2, with TRBD2 identical over 10 bases. The J segment lost 0 bases and the V segment lost 1 base, leaving 5 bases of the junction unmatched. The CDR3 extends over 17 amino acids. In germline, CDR1 is SGHTA, CDR2 FQGNSA. CDR3 in amino acids: CASSLGLAGQYQETQYF. Written as DNA, the CDR3 is TGTGCCAGCAGCTTAGGACTAGCGGGCCAGTACCAAGAGACCCAGTACTTC.

This clonotype was detected many times. A clone one base away is much larger, so this may be a read error. The CDR3 region has the DNA TGCAGTGCGAGGACAGGGGCTTCACCCCCCCACTTT. As protein: CSARTGASPPHF. The J gene is TRBJ1-6, the V gene TRBV20-1; TRBD1 matches at 9 bases. The CDR3 runs to 12 residues. Germline V lookup: CDR1 DFQATT, CDR2 SNEGSKA (reference sequence).

This clonotype was recorded many times. The V call is TRBV7-9, the J call TRBJ2-1; tentative D call: TRBD2 (6 bases). The ends were cut back, 4 bases at V and 6 bases at J, with 16 bases in the middle. The CDR3 has 15 residues. The germline CDR1 and CDR2 sequences are SEHNR and FQNEAQ (reference sequence). The CDR3 spells CASSSRRAGTNEQFF. CDR3 DNA: TGTGCCAGCAGCTCCCGTAGGGCGGGAACCAATGAGCAGTTCTTC.

This clonotype has a single count. An end of the junction differs from the germline gene, which may be a read error. The rearrangement uses TRBV24-1 and TRBJ2-3; D is possibly TRBD1 (6 bases). The CDR3 spans 16 residues. The germline V gene encodes CDR1 KGHDR and CDR2 SFDVKD. The CDR3, as DNA: TGCGCCACCAGTGTTCCGACCGGGACAAGCACAGATACGCAGTATTTT. It specifies CATSVPTGTSTDTQYF.

At least ten counts were recorded for this clonotype. The chain recombines TRBV20-1 with TRBJ2-3, with 11 bases fitting TRBD2. The V segment lost 1 base and the J segment 5 bases; nucleotides outside the gene matches: 5. The germline V gene encodes CDR1 DFQATT and CDR2 SNEGSKA (reference sequence). CDR3 size: 15 residues. The CDR3 here is CSARVSGRAVDTQYF. CDR3 bases: TGCAGTGCTAGAGTTAGCGGGAGGGCCGTAGATACGCAGTATTTT.

This clonotype was counted many times. A much larger clone lies a single base off, so this may be a read error. The genes are TRBV6-2 or TRBV6-3 and TRBJ2-7; D remains ambiguous. Per the germline V gene, CDR1 is MNHEY and CDR2 is SVGEGT. The CDR3 covers 11 residues. V lost 6 bases to trimming and J lost 3 bases, with 6 bases between them. The CDR3 DNA reads as TGTGCCAGCAGCCGCCACTACGAGCAGTACTTC. Translating it yields CASSRHYEQYF.

This clonotype showed up many times. This sequence joins TRBV12-3 or TRBV12-4 and TRBJ2-4; 8 bases map to TRBD1. J lost 4 bases, V lost 1 base, and 3 bases had no gene match. This CDR3 has 15 residues. The DNA of the CDR3 is TGTGCCAGCAGTTTAGAGGGGACAGGAAAAAACATTCAGTACTTC. Translating it yields CASSLEGTGKNIQYF.

This clonotype occurred many times. The CDR3 loop is CASRSIGNTIYF. The CDR3 region has the DNA TGTGCCAGCAGGTCTATCGGAAACACCATATATTTT. The chain employs TRBV11-3 and TRBJ1-3; no clear D. V lost 6 bases and J lost 4, with 7 bases in between. The germline V gene encodes CDR1 SGHNT and CDR2 YENEEA. CDR3 length: 12 amino acids. Filled out from reference TRBV11-3 and TRBJ1-3, the complete variable domain reads EAGVVQSPRYKIIEKKQPVAFWCNPISGHNTLYWYLQNLGQGPELLIRYENEEAVDDSQLPKDRFSAERLKGVDSTLKIQPAELGDSAVYLCASRSIGNTIYFGEGSWLTVV.

In its sample, this clonotype was seen many times. The chain carries TRBV20-1 and TRBJ2-3; 14 bases are a match to TRBD2. J was trimmed by 4 bases and V by 3 bases; bases with no gene match: 3. The CDR3 length is 15 residues. Germline CDR1 DFQATT, CDR2 SNEGSKA (reference sequence). CDR3 nucleotide sequence: TGCAGTGCTAGGGGGACTAGCGGGAGCGCAGATACGCAGTATTTT. The encoded protein is CSARGTSGSADTQYF.

This clonotype occurred many times. The chain recombines TRBV7-3 with TRBJ2-6, with D uncertain. Trimming took off 3 bases at V and 0 bases at J, with 6 bases between the two ends. CDR1 is SGHTA, CDR2 FQGTGA, per germline. This CDR3 spans 15 amino acids. This CDR3 reads CASSFSHSGANVLTF. The CDR3 DNA reads TGTGCCAGCAGCTTTTCACACTCTGGGGCCAACGTCCTGACTTTC.

This clonotype was picked up many times. The chain uses TRBV7-3 and TRBJ2-2; 10 bases match TRBD2. From germline, CDR1 is SGHTA and CDR2 FQGTGA. V lost 4 bases and J lost 2; bases outside the gene matches: 4. This CDR3 spans 16 amino acids. The CDR3 DNA sequence: TGTGCCAGCAGCTCCCGGACTAGCGGCAACACCGGGGAGCTGTTTTTT. It specifies CASSSRTSGNTGELFF. The variable domain in full, with the rest retrieved from reference TRBV7-3 and TRBJ2-2, is GAGVSQTPSNKVTEKGKYVELRCDPISGHTALYWYRQSLGQGPEFLIYFQGTGAADDSGLPNDRFFAVRPEGSVSTLKIQRTERGDSAVYLCASSSRTSGNTGELFFGEGSRLTVL.

Points on this clonotype: This CDR3 fails to terminate in the conserved phenylalanine or tryptophan, so it likely reflects a read error. The chain joins TRBV6-4 to TRBJ2-2; D is unresolved. CDR1 MRHNA and CDR2 SNTAGT come from the germline V gene. V dropped 6 bases and J dropped 7 bases, with 18 bases sitting between them. This CDR3 contains 15 residues. DNA for the CDR3: TGTGCCAGCAGCCAAGGAGAGAATCCCGGCGGGGAGCTGTTTTTA. This gives the protein CASSQGENPGGELFL.